This T cell receptor (beta chain) was recovered during a study of T cells after yellow fever vaccination. Study observations and caveats: Subsequent booster samples again held most clones from primary vaccination (96% CD4, roughly 90% CD8). Abundant clonotypes (contaminants from the bulk population) could be present in FACS-sorted repertoires.

Template-switching 5'RACE yielded the TCR cDNA; a universal primer site and UMIs were added in the process. MiXCR, applied by TCRdb to the 5' RACE reads, yields one record per CDR3 protein. The table records some 150,000 distinct CDR3 sequences, roughly 9.6% of them present only once. This CDR3 has 15 residues. V lost 4 bases, J lost 8 bases, and 6 bases stayed unmatched. The germline V gene encodes CDR1 MRHNA and CDR2 SNTAGT. This clonotype was detected only a few times. Its antigen is unknown. Material: CD8+ T cells sorted from PBMCs, obtained 15 days after the yellow fever booster vaccination. The receptor's source is a man between 18 and 29 years old who received the YFV17D yellow fever vaccine. The chain combines TRBV6-4 with TRBJ2-1, with TRBD2 matching over 12 bases. CDR3 sequence reads: CASSVASGGAHEQFF. CDR3 in DNA: TGTGCCAGCAGTGTGGCTAGCGGGGGGGCCCATGAGCAGTTCTTC.